The present entry profiles one T cell receptor beta chain with its context. Antigen unknown. Pooled in the analysis were second doses at about 4 or about 12 weeks. The data were taken from a study of T cell responses to AZD1222 COVID-19 vaccine. Using immunoSEQ multiplex PCR, the repertoire was profiled, and TCRdb retains in-frame clones only, with some absent. The sample yields about 120,000 clones, around 93% seen once. Points from the study as a whole: Distributed over spike, vaccine-associated CD4 TCRs predominated at 160-218 and 743-854.

CDR1 and CDR2 (germline): MNHEY, SVGAGI. This CDR3 contains 15 residues. The germline V and J ends were trimmed by 6 bases and 6 bases, with 21 bases remaining between them. The sequencing used peripheral blood, collected 28 days after the second AZD1222 dose. The chain has TRBV6-5 and TRBJ2-7; perhaps D is TRBD1 or TRBD2 (6 bases each). The receptor was derived from an adult who received the AZD1222 COVID-19 vaccine. The CDR3 sequence: CASSRPRDSGAEQYF. CDR3 coding DNA: TGTGCCAGCAGCCGACCGAGGGACTCGGGGGCCGAGCAGTACTTC.